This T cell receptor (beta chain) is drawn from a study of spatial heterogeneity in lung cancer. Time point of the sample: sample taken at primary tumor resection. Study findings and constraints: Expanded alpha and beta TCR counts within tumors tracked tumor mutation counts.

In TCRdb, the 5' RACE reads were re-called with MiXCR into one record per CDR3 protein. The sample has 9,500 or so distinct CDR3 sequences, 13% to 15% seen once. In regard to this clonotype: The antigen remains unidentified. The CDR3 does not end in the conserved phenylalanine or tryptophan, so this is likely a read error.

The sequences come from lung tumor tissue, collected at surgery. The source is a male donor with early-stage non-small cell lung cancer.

The CDR3 DNA reads as TGTGCCAGCAGCGTAGGACAGGGGGCCTACGAGCAGTACTCC. The encoded protein is CASSVGQGAYEQYS. V usage is TRBV9 and J usage is TRBJ2-7; 9 positions match TRBD1. The V gene end was trimmed by 0 bases and the J gene end by 2 bases; junction bases not matched to a gene: 0. This CDR3 has 14 residues. CDR1 SGDLS and CDR2 YYNGEE come from the germline V gene.